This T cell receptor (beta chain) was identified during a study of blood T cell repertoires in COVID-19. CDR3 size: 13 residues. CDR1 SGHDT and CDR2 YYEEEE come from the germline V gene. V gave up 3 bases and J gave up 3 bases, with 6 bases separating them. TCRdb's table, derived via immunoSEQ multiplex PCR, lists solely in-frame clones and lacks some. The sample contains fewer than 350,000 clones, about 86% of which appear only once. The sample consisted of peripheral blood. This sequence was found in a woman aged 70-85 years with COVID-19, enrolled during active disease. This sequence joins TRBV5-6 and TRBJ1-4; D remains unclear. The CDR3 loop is CASSSTANEKLFF. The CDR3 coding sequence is TGTGCCAGCAGCTCCACAGCTAATGAAAAACTGTTTTTT.